The T cell receptor (beta chain) described here comes from a study of graft-versus-host responses after intestinal transplantation. Study-wide context: Grafts that recipients had were multivisceral, liver-intestinal, or isolated intestinal transplants. After anti-thymocyte globulin induction, recipients took tacrolimus and steroids for three to four years.

Method: immunoSEQ multiplex PCR; TCRdb's copy keeps in-frame clones and lacks some. The table lists approximately 9,100 clones, approximately 33% of them singletons. CDR1 SQVTM and CDR2 ANQGSEA come from the germline V gene. This CDR3 is built from 13 residues. Trimming took 6 bases from V and 7 from J, leaving 19 bases between them. The researchers put 200,000 CFSE-labeled responder cells into plates with 200,000 irradiated, violet-dye-labeled stimulator cells. The sequence derives from a human patient who was an organ donor for intestinal transplantation. The input for sequencing was alloreactive CD8+ T cells from a mixed lymphocyte reaction culture, taken before transplantation. The subset is: CFSE-low proliferating T cells sorted from roughly 6-day pre-transplant mixed lymphocyte reaction (GvH or HvG direction). V gene TRBV29-1 combines with J gene TRBJ2-7; D perhaps matches TRBD2 (7 bases). CDR3 sequence reads: CSVLGRGASEQYF. CDR3 nucleotides: TGCAGCGTCTTAGGACGGGGGGCGAGTGAGCAGTACTTC.